This entry concerns a single T cell receptor (beta chain). Its antigen is as yet unknown. This sample was taken from a study of STAT5B mutations in CD4+ large granular lymphocyte leukemia. Trimming pared 6 bases from V and 2 bases from J, leaving 11 bases between. The CDR3 length is 13 residues. Germline CDR1 reads MNHEY; CDR2 reads SVGAGI. Study-wide results and caveats: Compared with healthy controls (2/35), patient top clones favored TRBV06 (8/27).

Repertoires were generated with immunoSEQ multiplex PCR, while TCRdb's copy carries only in-frame clones and drops some. The table records around 50,000 clones, roughly 84% of them present only once. Material: CD4+ T cells from blood buffy coats. V usage is TRBV6-5 and J usage is TRBJ2-7; D is perhaps TRBD1 (6 bases). The clonotype originates from a human donor in good health. Here the CDR3 DNA reads TGTGCCAGCAGGGCAGGGGCGCCCTACGAGCAGTACTTC. It yields the protein CASRAGAPYEQYF.